These T cell receptor beta chains were read from a single sample in a study of human T cells and chemical hapten exposure. Each CDR3 protein gets one entry after TCRdb re-called the RACE reads with MiXCR. The sample records around 69,000 distinct CDR3 sequences, around 9.5% being singletons. Sequenced here: whole blood, sampled in connection with sensitization to the hapten diphenylcyclopropenone (DPC). The receptors come from a woman in her thirties or forties with alopecia areata. Some clones in this sample may be carry-over from other donors' samples. CDR3s include the opening cysteine and the closing phenylalanine or tryptophan. Fields, in order: CDR3 DNA, CDR3 protein, D gene, clone size, J gene, V gene. D genes are given only for firm matches. A row's size may be missing; if present it is once, few, many or a size class.

cdr3_nt: TGTGCCAGCAGCGTAGAACCCAGGGGTGAGCAGTTCTTC
cdr3_aa: CASSVEPRGEQFF
d_call: .
clone_size: .
j_call: TRBJ2-1
v_call: TRBV9

cdr3_nt: TGCGCCAGCAGCTTGTCAGGGGGGAACTATGGCTACACCTTC
cdr3_aa: CASSLSGGNYGYTF
d_call: TRBD1
clone_size: .
j_call: TRBJ1-2
v_call: TRBV5-1

cdr3_nt: TGTGCCAGTAGTTCCAGCCCCATCGGGGGTTTCTACGAGCAGTACTTC
cdr3_aa: CASSSSPIGGFYEQYF
d_call: .
clone_size: few
j_call: TRBJ2-7
v_call: TRBV19

cdr3_nt: TGTGCCAGCAGTGAAGCGGGACTTGGGGGGCAAGAGACCCAGTACTTC
cdr3_aa: CASSEAGLGGQETQYF
d_call: .
clone_size: few
j_call: TRBJ2-5
v_call: TRBV2

cdr3_nt: TGTGCCACCAGTGACAGTTACAATCAGCCCCAGCATTTT
cdr3_aa: CATSDSYNQPQHF
d_call: .
clone_size: .
j_call: TRBJ1-5
v_call: TRBV24-1

cdr3_nt: TGTGCCAGCAGTGAGACAGGGGGCTCTGGAAACACCATATATTTT
cdr3_aa: CASSETGGSGNTIYF
d_call: TRBD1
clone_size: few
j_call: TRBJ1-3
v_call: TRBV2

cdr3_nt: TGTGCCAGCAGTTTACCAGGGGGGGAGACCCAGTACTTC
cdr3_aa: CASSLPGGETQYF
d_call: .
clone_size: many
j_call: TRBJ2-5
v_call: TRBV28

cdr3_nt: TGTGCCAGCAGGTTCAAGTCGGATGGCTACACCTTC
cdr3_aa: CASRFKSDGYTF
d_call: .
clone_size: many
j_call: TRBJ1-2
v_call: TRBV7-9

cdr3_nt: TGCAGCGTTGCCGGGCAGGGAGGCGATACGCAGTATTTT
cdr3_aa: CSVAGQGGDTQYF
d_call: .
clone_size: many
j_call: TRBJ2-3
v_call: TRBV29-1

cdr3_nt: TGTGCCGGCTCACCACAGCGGGGGGGAAATGAGCAGTTCTTC
cdr3_aa: CAGSPQRGGNEQFF
d_call: TRBD2
clone_size: many
j_call: TRBJ2-1
v_call: TRBV18

cdr3_nt: TGTGCCAGCAGTTCTGGCGGAACCTACGAGCAGTACTTC
cdr3_aa: CASSSGGTYEQYF
d_call: .
clone_size: few
j_call: TRBJ2-7
v_call: TRBV6-2/TRBV6-3

cdr3_nt: TGTGCCAGCGGTACGGGATACGAGCAGTACTTC
cdr3_aa: CASGTGYEQYF
d_call: .
clone_size: many
j_call: TRBJ2-7
v_call: TRBV13

cdr3_nt: TGCGCCAGCAGCGCGACCGTGGGGATGAACACCGGGGAGCTGTTTTTT
cdr3_aa: CASSATVGMNTGELFF
d_call: .
clone_size: many
j_call: TRBJ2-2
v_call: TRBV5-1

cdr3_nt: TGTGCCAGCAGTTTTGACGGCCTGAACGCAGATACGCAGTATTTT
cdr3_aa: CASSFDGLNADTQYF
d_call: .
clone_size: few
j_call: TRBJ2-3
v_call: TRBV12-3/TRBV12-4

cdr3_nt: TGCGCCAGCAGCGGTTCAGGTGCGAACGAGCAGTACTTC
cdr3_aa: CASSGSGANEQYF
d_call: .
clone_size: many
j_call: TRBJ2-7
v_call: TRBV5-1

cdr3_nt: TGTGCCAGCACGTTGACAGGGGCGAGCAATGAGCAGTTCTTC
cdr3_aa: CASTLTGASNEQFF
d_call: TRBD1
clone_size: .
j_call: TRBJ2-1
v_call: TRBV5-5